This T cell receptor beta chain was documented in a study of T cells in Graves' hyperthyroidism and ophthalmopathy. Points from the study as a whole: Ophthalmopathy was model-predicted a median about 6 months pre-onset. Most clonotypes that expanded in the thyroid above 0.001 also showed up in blood.

About this clonotype: Its antigen remains unknown.

Trimming took off 7 bases at V and 4 bases at J, with 16 bases between the two ends. Per the germline V gene, CDR1 is SNHLY and CDR2 is FYNNEI. The CDR3 contains 14 residues. Absence of ophthalmopathy progression within 18 months defined stable Graves' hyperthyroidism. Amplification of TCR beta CDR3 regions used RNA as the template. HTBI primers were the set used in a first-round RT-PCR of the TCR CDR3. TCRdb recomputed calls from the multiplex PCR reads with MiXCR, one row per CDR3 protein. The sample lists fewer than 750,000 distinct CDR3 sequences, about half seen once, with approximately 7.5% in the top ten.

The sequence was obtained from a woman under 30 with Graves' hyperthyroidism. The genes are TRBV2 and TRBJ2-5; weak D call: TRBD2 (6 bases). Sequencing was performed on peripheral blood or thyroid tissue (not recorded which). The CDR3 protein is CASTDQTSGETQYF. The CDR3, as DNA: TGTGCCAGCACCGACCAGACTAGTGGAGAGACCCAGTACTTC.